The source of this T cell receptor beta chain is a study of CD8 T cells in Susac syndrome. CDR1 and CDR2 (germline): SQVTM, ANQGSEA. V was shortened by 4 bases and J by 0 bases, with 10 bases between the two germline ends. There are 14 residues in the CDR3. The RNA input was roughly 0.45 to 1 ug, and it was reverse transcribed with random hexamers. One entry per CDR3 protein, called by TCRdb with MiXCR from the immunoSEQ multiplex PCR reads. This table holds about 130,000 distinct CDR3 sequences, 90% to 95% found once. The origin of this receptor is a human donor with multiple sclerosis. This chain connects TRBV29-1 to TRBJ2-1, with unresolved D. The sequencing input was CD8+ T cells from PBMCs. CDR3 residues: CSVVGVSSYNEQFF. CDR3 sequence (DNA): TGCAGCGTTGTCGGCGTCAGCTCCTACAATGAGCAGTTCTTC.